This entry concerns a single TCR beta chain. Its target is unknown. V shed 8 bases and J 6 bases; nucleotides not matched to a gene: 4. Germline V gives CDR1 MNHEY, CDR2 SMNVEV (reference sequence). The CDR3 is 12 residues long. The cDNA had a unique molecular identifier and a template-switch universal primer site. TCRdb called the 5' RACE reads again in MiXCR, with one record for every CDR3 protein. The sample includes roughly 1,500,000 distinct CDR3 sequences, less than 35% of them seen just once. The sample is drawn from a study of identical twins. Regarding the study as a whole: Cross-sectional statistics underpinned the conclusions; the same donors were not followed. For zero-insertion analyses, partial confounding could come from invariant MAIT and iNKT cells.

The chain combines TRBV27 with TRBJ2-1; 7 bases line up with TRBD1. This sequence originates from a newborn girl in good health. The sample consisted of cord blood. As DNA, the CDR3 is TGTGCCAGCTCCGGGACAGCCAATGAGCAGTTCTTC. Protein product: CASSGTANEQFF.